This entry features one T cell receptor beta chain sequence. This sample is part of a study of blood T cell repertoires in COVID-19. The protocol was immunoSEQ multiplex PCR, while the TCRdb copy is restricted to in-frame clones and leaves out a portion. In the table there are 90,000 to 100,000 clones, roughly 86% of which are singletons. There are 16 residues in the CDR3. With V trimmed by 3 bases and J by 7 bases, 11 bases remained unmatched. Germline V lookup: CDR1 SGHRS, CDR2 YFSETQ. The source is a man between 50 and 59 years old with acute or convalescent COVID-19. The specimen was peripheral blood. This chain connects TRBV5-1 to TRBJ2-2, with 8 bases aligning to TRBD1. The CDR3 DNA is TGCGCCAGCAGCTCAGGACAGGGACGTAAGAGCGGGGAGCTGTTTTTT. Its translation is CASSSGQGRKSGELFF.